This TCR beta chain was obtained from a study of Ad26.COV2.S vaccination and SARS-CoV-2 variants. As to treatment: around 19 received Ad26.COV2.S at low or high dose, single or two shots; about 5 received placebo; per-sample allocation not given. After the first vaccine or placebo injection, samples were drawn on day 63. Profiled with immunoSEQ multiplex PCR; TCRdb holds only in-frame clones, not every one. The sample lists about 350,000 clones; 88% were seen once. Germline V gene lookup returns CDR1 MRHNA and CDR2 SNTAGT. After removal of 3 bases from V and 4 bases from J, the junction contained 1 base not matched to a gene. The CDR3 is made up of 15 amino acids. This clone was picked up many times. The sample contains more than one DNA sequence encoding this CDR3.

The clonotype was recovered from a person aged 18-65 years who received the Ad26.COV2.S COVID-19 vaccine or a placebo. The sample consisted of peripheral blood, taken in a trial of Ad26.COV2.S vaccine versus placebo. This chain joins TRBV6-4 and TRBJ2-1, with 12 bases matching TRBD2. This CDR3 reads CASSELAGGYNEQFF. The CDR3 nucleotides are TGTGCCAGCAGTGAGCTAGCGGGGGGGTACAATGAGCAGTTCTTC.